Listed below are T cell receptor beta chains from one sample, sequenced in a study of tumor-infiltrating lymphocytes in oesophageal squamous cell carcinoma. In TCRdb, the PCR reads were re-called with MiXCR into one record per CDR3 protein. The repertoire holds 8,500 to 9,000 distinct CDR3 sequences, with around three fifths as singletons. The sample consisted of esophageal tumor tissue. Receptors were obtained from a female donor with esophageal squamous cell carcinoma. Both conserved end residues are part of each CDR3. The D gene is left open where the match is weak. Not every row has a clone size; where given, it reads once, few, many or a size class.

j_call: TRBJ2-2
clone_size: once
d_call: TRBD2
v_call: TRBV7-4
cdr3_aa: CASSWGLAGESGELFF
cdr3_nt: TGTGCCAGCAGTTGGGGACTAGCGGGAGAGTCCGGAGAGCTGTTTTTT

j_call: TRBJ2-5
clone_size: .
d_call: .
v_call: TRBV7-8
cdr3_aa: CASSRNQRDEQYF
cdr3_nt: TGTGCCAGCAGCCGTAATCAGAGGGATGAGCAGTACTTC

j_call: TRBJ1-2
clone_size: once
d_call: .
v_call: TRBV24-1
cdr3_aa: CATFTPEGYTF
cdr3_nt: TGTGCCACTTTCACACCGGAGGGCTACACCTTC

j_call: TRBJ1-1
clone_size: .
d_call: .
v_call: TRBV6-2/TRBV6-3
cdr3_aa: CASSLRTGGTEAFF
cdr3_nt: TGTGCCAGCAGTCTGCGTACTGGAGGGACTGAAGCTTTCTTT

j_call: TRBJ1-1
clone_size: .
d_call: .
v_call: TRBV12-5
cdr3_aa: CASGFPRRVVTEAFF
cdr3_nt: TGTGCTAGTGGTTTCCCGCGCAGGGTAGTCACTGAAGCTTTCTTT

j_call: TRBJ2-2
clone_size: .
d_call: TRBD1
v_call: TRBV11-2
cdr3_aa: CASSWGQGAGELFF
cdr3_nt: TGTGCCAGCAGCTGGGGACAGGGGGCGGGGGAGCTGTTTTTT

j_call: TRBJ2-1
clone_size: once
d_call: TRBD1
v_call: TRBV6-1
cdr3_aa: CASSQRTTGNYNEQFF
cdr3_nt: TGTGCCAGCAGTCAACGGACGACAGGGAACTACAATGAGCAGTTCTTC

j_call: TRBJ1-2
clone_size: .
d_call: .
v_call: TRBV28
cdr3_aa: CASRQGGTNYGYTF
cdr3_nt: TGTGCCAGTCGGCAAGGGGGAACGAACTATGGCTACACCTTC

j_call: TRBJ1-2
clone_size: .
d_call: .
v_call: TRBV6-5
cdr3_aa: CASSADSLRGYTF
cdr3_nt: TGTGCCAGCAGTGCTGACAGTCTGCGTGGCTACACCTTC

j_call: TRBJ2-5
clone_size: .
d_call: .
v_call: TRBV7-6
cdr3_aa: CASSLAHVTQYF
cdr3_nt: TGTGCCAGCAGCTTAGCGCATGTCACCCAGTACTTC

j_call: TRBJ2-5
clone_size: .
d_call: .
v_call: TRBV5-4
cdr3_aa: CASSSDIQETQYF
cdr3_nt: TGTGCCAGCAGCTCGGACATACAAGAGACCCAGTACTTC

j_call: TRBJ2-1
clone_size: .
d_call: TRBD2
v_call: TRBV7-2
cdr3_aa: CASSSSRGSFDEQFF
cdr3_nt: TGTGCCAGCAGCTCCTCTCGCGGGAGTTTCGATGAGCAGTTCTTC

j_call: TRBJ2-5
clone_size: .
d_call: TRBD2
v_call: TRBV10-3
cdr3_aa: CAISSRTSGGETQYF
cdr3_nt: TGTGCCATCAGTTCGCGGACTAGCGGGGGTGAGACCCAGTACTTC

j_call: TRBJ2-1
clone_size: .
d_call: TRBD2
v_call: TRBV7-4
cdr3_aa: CASSRTSGESNEQFF
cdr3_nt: TGTGCCAGCAGCCGGACTAGCGGGGAGAGTAATGAGCAGTTCTTC

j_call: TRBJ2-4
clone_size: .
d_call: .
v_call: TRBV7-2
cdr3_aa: CASSLGLLGKNIQYF
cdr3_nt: TGTGCCAGCAGCTTAGGATTATTAGGCAAAAACATTCAGTACTTC

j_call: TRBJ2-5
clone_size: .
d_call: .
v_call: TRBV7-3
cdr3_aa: CASSLNAQGSQETQYF
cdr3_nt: TGTGCCAGCAGCTTAAATGCCCAGGGGAGCCAAGAGACCCAGTACTTC

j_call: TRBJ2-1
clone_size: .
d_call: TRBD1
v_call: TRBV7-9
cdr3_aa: CASSLVLGAGGEQFF
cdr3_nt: TGTGCCAGCAGCTTAGTTTTGGGGGCAGGGGGTGAGCAGTTCTTC

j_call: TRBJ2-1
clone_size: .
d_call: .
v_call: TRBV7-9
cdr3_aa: CASREEERGQFF
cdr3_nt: TGTGCCAGCAGGGAGGAGGAAAGGGGACAGTTCTTC

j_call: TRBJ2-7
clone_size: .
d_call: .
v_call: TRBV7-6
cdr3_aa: CASSLTGGLLSYEQYF
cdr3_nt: TGTGCCAGCAGCTTAACTGGGGGGCTCCTCTCCTACGAGCAGTACTTC

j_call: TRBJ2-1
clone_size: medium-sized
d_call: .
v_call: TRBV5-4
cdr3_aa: CASSLTGSLGDNEQFF
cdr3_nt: TGTGCCAGCAGCCTTACGGGATCTTTAGGGGACAATGAGCAGTTCTTC